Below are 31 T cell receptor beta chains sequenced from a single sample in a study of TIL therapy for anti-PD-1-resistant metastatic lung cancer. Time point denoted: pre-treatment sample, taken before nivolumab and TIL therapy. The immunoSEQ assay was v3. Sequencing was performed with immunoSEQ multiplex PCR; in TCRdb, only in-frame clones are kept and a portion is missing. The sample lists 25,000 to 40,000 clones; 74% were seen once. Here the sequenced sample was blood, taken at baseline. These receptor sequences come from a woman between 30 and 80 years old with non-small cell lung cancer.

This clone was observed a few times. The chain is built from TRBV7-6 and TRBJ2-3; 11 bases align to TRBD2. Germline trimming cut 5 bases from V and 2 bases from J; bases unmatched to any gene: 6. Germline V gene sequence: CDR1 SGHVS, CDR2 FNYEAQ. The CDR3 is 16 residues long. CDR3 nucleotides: TGTGCCAGCAGCCTCACTAGCGGGAGCTTCACAGATACGCAGTATTTT. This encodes CASSLTSGSFTDTQYF.

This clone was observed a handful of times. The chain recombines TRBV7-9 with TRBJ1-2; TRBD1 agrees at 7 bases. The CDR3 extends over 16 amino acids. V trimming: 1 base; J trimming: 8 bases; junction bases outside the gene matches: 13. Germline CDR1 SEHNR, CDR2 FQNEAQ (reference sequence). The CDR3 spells CASSLEGGQKRYGYTF. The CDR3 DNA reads TGTGCCAGCAGCTTAGAGGGGGGACAGAAGAGGTACGGCTACACCTTC.

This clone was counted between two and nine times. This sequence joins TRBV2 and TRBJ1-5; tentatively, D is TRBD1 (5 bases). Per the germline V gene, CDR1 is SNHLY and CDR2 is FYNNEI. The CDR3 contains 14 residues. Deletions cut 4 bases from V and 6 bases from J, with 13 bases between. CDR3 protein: CASSGGGASQPQHF. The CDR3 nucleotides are TGTGCCAGCAGTGGTGGAGGGGCGAGTCAGCCCCAGCATTTT.

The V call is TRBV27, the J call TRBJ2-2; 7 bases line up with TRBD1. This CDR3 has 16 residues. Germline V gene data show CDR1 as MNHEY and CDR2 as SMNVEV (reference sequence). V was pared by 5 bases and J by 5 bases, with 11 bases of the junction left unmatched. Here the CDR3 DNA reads TGTGCCAGCAGTCCGCGACAGGGTATGAGGACCGGGGAGCTGTTTTTT. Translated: CASSPRQGMRTGELFF.

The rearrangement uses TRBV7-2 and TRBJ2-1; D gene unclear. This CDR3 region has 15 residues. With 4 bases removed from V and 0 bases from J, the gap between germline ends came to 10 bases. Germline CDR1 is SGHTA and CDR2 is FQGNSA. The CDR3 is CASSSFSSSYNEQFF. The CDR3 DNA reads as TGTGCCAGCAGCTCGTTTTCCTCCTCCTACAATGAGCAGTTCTTC.

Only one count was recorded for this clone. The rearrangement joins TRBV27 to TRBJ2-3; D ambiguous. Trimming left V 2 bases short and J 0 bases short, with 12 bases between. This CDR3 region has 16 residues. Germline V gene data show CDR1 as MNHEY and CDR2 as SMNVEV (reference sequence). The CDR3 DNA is TGTGCCAGCAGTTTACAGGACGGGTCAAGCACAGATACGCAGTATTTT. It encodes CASSLQDGSSTDTQYF.

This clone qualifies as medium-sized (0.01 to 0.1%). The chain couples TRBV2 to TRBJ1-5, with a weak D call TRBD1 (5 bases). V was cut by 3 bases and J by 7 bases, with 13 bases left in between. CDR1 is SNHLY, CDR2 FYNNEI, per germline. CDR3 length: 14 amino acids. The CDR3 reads CASSESGGRQPQHF. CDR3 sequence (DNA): TGTGCCAGCAGTGAGAGCGGGGGAAGGCAGCCCCAGCATTTT.

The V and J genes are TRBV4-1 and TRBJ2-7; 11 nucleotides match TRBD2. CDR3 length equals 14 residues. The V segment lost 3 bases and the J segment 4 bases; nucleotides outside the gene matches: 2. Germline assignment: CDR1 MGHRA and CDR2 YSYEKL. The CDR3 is CASSHTSGSYEQYF. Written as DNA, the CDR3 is TGCGCCAGCAGCCACACTAGCGGGAGTTACGAGCAGTACTTC.

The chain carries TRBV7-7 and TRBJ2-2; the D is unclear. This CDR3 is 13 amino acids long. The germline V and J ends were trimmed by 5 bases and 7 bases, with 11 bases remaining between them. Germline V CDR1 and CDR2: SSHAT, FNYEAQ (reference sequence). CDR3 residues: CASSTSLSGELFF. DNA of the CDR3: TGTGCCAGCAGCACGAGCTTGAGCGGGGAGCTGTTTTTT.

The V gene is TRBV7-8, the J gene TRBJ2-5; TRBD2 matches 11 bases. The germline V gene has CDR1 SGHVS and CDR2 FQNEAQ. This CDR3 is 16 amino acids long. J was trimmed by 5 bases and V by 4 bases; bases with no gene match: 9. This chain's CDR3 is CASSSLAGGPGETQYF. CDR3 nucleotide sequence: TGTGCCAGCAGCTCCTTAGCGGGAGGGCCGGGGGAGACCCAGTACTTC.

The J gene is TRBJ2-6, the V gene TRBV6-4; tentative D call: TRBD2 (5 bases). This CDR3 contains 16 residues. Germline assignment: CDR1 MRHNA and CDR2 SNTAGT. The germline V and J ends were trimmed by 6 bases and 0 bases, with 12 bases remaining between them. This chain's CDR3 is CASSELASSGANVLTF. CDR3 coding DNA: TGTGCCAGCAGCGAATTAGCGAGCTCTGGGGCCAACGTCCTGACTTTC.

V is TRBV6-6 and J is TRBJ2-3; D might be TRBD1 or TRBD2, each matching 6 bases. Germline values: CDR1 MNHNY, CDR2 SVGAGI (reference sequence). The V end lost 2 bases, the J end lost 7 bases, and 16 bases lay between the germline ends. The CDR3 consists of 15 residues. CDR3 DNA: TGTGCCAGCAGTTACCTCAGGGAAGGGGGGAATACGCAGTATTTT. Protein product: CASSYLREGGNTQYF.

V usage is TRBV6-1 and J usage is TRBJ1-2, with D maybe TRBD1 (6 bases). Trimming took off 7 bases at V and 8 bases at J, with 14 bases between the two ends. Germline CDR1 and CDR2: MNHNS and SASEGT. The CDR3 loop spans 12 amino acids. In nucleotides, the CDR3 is TGTGCCAGCACCGATGGGGGGCACGGCTACACCTTC. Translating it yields CASTDGGHGYTF.

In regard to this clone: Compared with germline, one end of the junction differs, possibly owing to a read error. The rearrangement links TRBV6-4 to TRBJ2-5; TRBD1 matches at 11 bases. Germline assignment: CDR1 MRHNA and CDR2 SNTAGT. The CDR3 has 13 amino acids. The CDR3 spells CASSAWDRGAVDF. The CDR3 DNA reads TGTGCCAGCAGTGCCTGGGACAGGGGGGCTGTGGACTTC.

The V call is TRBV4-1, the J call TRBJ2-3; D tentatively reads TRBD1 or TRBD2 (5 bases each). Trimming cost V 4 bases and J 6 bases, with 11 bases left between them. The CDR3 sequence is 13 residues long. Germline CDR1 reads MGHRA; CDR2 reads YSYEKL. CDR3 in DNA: TGCGCCAGCAGCCGACAGAGGGTGGATACGCAGTATTTT. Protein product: CASSRQRVDTQYF.

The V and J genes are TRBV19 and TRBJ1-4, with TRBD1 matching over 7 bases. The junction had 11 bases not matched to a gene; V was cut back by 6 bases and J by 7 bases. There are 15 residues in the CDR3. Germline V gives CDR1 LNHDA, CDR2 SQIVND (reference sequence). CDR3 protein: CASSRGQRDGEKLFF. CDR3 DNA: TGTGCCAGTAGCCGGGGACAGCGGGACGGTGAAAAACTGTTTTTT.

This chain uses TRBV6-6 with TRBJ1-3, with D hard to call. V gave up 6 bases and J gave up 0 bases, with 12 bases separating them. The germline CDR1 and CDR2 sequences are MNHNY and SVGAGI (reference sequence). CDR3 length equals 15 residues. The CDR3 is CASSGGGLSGNTIYF. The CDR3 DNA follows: TGTGCCAGCAGCGGCGGAGGTCTCTCTGGAAACACCATATATTTT.

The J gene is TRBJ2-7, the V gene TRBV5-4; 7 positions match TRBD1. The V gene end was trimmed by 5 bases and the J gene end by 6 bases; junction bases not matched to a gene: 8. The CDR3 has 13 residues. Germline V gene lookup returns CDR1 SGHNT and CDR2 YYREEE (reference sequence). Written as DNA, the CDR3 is TGTGCCAGCAGTCGGGACAGACCCTCCGAGCAGTACTTC. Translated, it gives CASSRDRPSEQYF.

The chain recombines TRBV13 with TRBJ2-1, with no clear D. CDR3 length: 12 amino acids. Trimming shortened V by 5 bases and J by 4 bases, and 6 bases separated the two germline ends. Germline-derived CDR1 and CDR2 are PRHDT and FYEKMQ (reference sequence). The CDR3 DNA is TGTGCCAGCAGCCGAGGTTACAATGAGCAGTTCTTC. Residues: CASSRGYNEQFF.

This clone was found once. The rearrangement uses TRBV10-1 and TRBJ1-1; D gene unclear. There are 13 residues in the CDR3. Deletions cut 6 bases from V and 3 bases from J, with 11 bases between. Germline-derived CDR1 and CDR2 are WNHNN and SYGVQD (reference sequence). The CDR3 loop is CASSPGLDTEAFF. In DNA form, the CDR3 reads TGCGCCAGCAGCCCCGGCTTGGACACTGAAGCTTTCTTT.

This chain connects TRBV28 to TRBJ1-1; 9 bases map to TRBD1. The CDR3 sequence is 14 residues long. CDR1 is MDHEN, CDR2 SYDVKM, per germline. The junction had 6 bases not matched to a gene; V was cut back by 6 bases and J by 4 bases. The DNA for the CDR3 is TGTGCCAGCAGCGCGACAGGGGGACGCACTGAAGCTTTCTTT. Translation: CASSATGGRTEAFF.

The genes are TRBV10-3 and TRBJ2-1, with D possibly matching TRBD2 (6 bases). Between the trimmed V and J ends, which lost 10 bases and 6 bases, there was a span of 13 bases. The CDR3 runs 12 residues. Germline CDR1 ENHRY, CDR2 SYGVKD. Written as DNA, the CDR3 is TGTGCCAGCTCTAGCGAGAGCAATGAGCAGTTCTTC. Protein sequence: CASSSESNEQFF.

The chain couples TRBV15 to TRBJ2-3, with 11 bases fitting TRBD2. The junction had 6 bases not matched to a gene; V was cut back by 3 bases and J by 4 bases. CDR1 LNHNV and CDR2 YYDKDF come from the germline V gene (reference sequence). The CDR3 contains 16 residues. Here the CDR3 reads CATSRLAGGWADTQYF. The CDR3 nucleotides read TGTGCCACCAGCAGGTTAGCGGGAGGGTGGGCAGATACGCAGTATTTT. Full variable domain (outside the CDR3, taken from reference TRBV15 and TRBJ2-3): DAMVIQNPRYQVTQFGKPVTLSCSQTLNHNVMYWYQQKSSQAPKLLFHYYDKDFNNEADTPDNFQSRRPNTSFCFLDIRSPGLGDTAMYLCATSRLAGGWADTQYFGPGTRLTVL.

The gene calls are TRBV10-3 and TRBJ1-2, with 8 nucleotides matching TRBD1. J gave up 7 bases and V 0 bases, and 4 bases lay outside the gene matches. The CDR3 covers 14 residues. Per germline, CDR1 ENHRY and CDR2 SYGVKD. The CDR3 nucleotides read TGTGCCATCAGTGAGTCTTTCAGGGGGCCTGGCTACACCTTC. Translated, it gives CAISESFRGPGYTF.

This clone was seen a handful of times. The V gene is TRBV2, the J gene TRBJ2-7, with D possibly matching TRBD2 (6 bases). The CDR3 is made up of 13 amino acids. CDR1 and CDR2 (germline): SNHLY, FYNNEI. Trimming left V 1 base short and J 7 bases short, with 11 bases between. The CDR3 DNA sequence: TGTGCCAGCAGTGAAGGACTAGGGCGGGAGCAGTACTTC. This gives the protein CASSEGLGREQYF.

The CDR3 loop reads CAWKYNSPLHF. The CDR3 nucleotides are TGTGCCTGGAAGTATAATTCACCCCTCCACTTT. This chain joins TRBV30 and TRBJ1-6, with unresolved D. The CDR3 is 11 amino acids. The ends were cut back, 4 bases at V and 4 bases at J, with 2 bases in the middle. Per germline, CDR1 GTSNPN and CDR2 SVGIG (reference sequence). The full variable domain, completed using reference TRBV30 and TRBJ1-6, is SQTIHQWPATLVQPVGSPLSLECTVEGTSNPNLYWYRQAAGRGLQLLFYSVGIGQISSEVPQNLSASRPQDRQFILSSKKLLLSDSGFYLCAWKYNSPLHFGNGTRLTVT.

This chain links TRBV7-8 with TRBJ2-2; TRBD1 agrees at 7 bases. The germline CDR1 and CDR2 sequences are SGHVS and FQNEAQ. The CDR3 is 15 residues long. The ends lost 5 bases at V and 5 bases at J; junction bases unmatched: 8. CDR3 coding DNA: TGTGCCAGCAGCCCTCTGACAGGGATGACCGGGGAGCTGTTTTTT. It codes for CASSPLTGMTGELFF. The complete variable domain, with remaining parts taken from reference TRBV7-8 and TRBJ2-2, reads GAGVSQSPRYKVAKRGQDVALRCDPISGHVSLFWYQQALGQGPEFLTYFQNEAQLDKSGLPSDRFFAERPEGSVSTLKIQRTQQEDSAVYLCASSPLTGMTGELFFGEGSRLTVL.

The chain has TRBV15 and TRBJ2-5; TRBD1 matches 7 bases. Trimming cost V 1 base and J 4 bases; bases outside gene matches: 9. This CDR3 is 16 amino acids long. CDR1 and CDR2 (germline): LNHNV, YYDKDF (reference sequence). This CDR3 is CATSRGGQAQGETQYF. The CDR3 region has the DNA TGTGCCACCAGCAGAGGAGGACAGGCGCAGGGAGAGACCCAGTACTTC. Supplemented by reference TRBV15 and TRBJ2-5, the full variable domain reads DAMVIQNPRYQVTQFGKPVTLSCSQTLNHNVMYWYQQKSSQAPKLLFHYYDKDFNNEADTPDNFQSRRPNTSFCFLDIRSPGLGDTAMYLCATSRGGQAQGETQYFGPGTRLLVL.

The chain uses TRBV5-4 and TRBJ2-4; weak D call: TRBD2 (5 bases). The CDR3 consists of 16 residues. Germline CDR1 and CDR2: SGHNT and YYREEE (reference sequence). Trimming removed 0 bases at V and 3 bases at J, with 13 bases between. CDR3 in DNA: TGTGCCAGCAGCTTGGTAGGAAGAGGAGGCAAAAACATTCAGTACTTC. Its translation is CASSLVGRGGKNIQYF.

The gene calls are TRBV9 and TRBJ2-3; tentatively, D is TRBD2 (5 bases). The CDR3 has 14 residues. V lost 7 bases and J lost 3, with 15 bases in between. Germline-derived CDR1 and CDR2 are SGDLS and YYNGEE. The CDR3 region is CASSEDSRTDTQYF. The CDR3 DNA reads TGTGCCAGCTCGGAGGATTCTAGGACAGATACGCAGTATTTT.

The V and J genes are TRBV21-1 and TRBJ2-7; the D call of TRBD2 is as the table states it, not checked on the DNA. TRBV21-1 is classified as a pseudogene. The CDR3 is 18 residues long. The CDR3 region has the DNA TGTGCCAGCAGCTATACGGGGGGCATAGCGGGAGTTGACTACGAGCAGTACTTC. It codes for CASSYTGGIAGVDYEQYF.